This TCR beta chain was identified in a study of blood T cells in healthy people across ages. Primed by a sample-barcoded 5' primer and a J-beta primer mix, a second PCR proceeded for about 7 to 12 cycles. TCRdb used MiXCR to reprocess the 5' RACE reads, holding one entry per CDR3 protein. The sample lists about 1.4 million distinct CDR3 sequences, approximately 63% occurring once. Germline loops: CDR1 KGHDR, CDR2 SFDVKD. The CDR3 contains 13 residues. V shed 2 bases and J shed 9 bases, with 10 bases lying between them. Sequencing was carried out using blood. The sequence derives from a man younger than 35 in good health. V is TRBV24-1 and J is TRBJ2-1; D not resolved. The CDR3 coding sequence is TGTGCCACCAGTGATTCCCTTTGGGGTGAGCAGTTCTTC. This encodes CATSDSLWGEQFF.